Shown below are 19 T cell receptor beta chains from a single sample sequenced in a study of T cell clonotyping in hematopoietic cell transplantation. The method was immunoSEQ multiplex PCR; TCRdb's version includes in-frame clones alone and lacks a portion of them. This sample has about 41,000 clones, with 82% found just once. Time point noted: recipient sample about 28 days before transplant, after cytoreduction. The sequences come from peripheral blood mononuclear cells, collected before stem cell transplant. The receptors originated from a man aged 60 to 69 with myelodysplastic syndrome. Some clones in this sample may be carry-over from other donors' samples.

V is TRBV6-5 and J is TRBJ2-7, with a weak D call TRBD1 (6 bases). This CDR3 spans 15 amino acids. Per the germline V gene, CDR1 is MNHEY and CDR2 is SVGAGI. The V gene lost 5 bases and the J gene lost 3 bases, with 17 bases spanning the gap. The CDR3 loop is CASSRTGTQYYEQYF. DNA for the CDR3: TGTGCCAGCAGTAGGACCGGGACACAATACTACGAGCAGTACTTC.

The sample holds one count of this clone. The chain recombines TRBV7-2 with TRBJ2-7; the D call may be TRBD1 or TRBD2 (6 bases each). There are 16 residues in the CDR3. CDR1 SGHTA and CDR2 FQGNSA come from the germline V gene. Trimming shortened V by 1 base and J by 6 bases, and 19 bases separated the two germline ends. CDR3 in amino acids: CASSLVSSGAGGEQYF. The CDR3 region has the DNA TGTGCCAGCAGCTTAGTCTCTTCGGGGGCCGGAGGCGAGCAGTACTTC.

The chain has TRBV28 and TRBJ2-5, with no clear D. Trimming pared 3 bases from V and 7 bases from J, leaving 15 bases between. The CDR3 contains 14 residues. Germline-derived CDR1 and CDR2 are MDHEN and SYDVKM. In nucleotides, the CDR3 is TGTGCCAGCAGTTTTGCAGATAAACTCACGACCCAGTACTTC. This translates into CASSFADKLTTQYF. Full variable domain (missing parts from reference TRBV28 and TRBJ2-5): DVKVTQSSRYLVKRTGEKVFLECVQDMDHENMFWYRQDPGLGLRLIYFSYDVKMKEKGDIPEGYSVSREKKERFSLILESASTNQTSMYLCASSFADKLTTQYFGPGTRLLVL.

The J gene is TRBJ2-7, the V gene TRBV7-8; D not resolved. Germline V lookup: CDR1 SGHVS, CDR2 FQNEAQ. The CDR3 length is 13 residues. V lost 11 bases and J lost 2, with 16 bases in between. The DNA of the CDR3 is TGTGCCTCTTCCCAGCAGATAACCTACGAGCAGTACTTC. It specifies CASSQQITYEQYF.

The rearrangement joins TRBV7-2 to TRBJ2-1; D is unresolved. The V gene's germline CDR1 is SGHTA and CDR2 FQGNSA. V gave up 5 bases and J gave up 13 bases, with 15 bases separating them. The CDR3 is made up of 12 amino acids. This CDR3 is CASSPPGRVQFF. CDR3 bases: TGTGCCAGCAGCCCCCCAGGCCGGGTCCAGTTCTTC.

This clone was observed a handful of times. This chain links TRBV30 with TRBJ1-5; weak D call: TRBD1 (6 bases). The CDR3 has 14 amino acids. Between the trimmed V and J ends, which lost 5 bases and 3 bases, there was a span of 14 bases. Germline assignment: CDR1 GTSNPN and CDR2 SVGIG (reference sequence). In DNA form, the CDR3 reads TGTGCCTGGGGAAGGGGGGGGTTCAATCAGCCCCAGCATTTT. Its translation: CAWGRGGFNQPQHF.

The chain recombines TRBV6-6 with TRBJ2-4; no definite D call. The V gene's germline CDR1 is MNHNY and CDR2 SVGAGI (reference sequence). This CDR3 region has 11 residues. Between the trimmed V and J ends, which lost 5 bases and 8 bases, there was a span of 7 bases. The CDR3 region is CASSTRDIQYF. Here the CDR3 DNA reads TGTGCCAGCAGTACCCGGGACATTCAGTACTTC.

As DNA, the CDR3 is TGTGCCAGCAATGGACAGAACTCCTACGAGCAGTACTTC. Translated: CASNGQNSYEQYF. The chain uses TRBV27 and TRBJ2-7, with D maybe TRBD1 (6 bases). Germline CDR1 MNHEY, CDR2 SMNVEV (reference sequence). V dropped 7 bases and J dropped 0 bases, with 10 bases sitting between them. CDR3 size: 13 residues.

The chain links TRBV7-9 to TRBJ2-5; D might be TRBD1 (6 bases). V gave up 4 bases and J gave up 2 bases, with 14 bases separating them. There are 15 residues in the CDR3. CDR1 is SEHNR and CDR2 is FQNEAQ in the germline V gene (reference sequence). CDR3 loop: CASSSMDSLQETQYF. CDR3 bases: TGTGCCAGCAGCTCAATGGACAGCCTACAAGAGACCCAGTACTTC.

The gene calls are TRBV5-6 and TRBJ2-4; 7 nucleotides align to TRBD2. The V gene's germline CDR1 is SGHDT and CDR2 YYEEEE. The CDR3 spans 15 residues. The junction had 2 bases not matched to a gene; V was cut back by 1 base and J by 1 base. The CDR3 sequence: CASSLREGAKNIQYF. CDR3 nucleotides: TGTGCCAGCAGCTTGAGGGAGGGGGCCAAAAACATTCAGTACTTC. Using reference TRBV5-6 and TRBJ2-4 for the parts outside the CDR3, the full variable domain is DAGVTQSPTHLIKTRGQQVTLRCSPKSGHDTVSWYQQALGQGPQFIFQYYEEEERQRGNFPDRFSGHQFPNYSSELNVNALLLGDSALYLCASSLREGAKNIQYFGAGTRLSVL.

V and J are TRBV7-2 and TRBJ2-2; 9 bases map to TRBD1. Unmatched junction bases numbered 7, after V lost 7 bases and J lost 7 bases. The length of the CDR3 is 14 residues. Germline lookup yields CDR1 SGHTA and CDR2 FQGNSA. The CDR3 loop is CASTSQGAGGELFF. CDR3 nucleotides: TGTGCCAGCACCTCACAGGGGGCCGGCGGGGAGCTGTTTTTT. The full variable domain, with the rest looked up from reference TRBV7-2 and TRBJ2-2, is GAGVSQSPSNKVTEKGKDVELRCDPISGHTALYWYRQSLGQGLEFLIYFQGNSAPDKSGLPSDRFSAERTGGSVSTLTIQRTQQEDSAVYLCASTSQGAGGELFFGEGSRLTVL.

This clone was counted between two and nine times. Here the CDR3 DNA reads TGTGCCAGCAGTTTAAGGGTTATCGCCAAAAACATTCAGTACTTC. It is translated as CASSLRVIAKNIQYF. This chain uses TRBV27 with TRBJ2-4; no reliable D call. V shed 2 bases and J shed 1 base, with 9 bases lying between them. The CDR3 loop spans 15 amino acids. CDR1 is MNHEY and CDR2 is SMNVEV in the germline V gene (reference sequence).

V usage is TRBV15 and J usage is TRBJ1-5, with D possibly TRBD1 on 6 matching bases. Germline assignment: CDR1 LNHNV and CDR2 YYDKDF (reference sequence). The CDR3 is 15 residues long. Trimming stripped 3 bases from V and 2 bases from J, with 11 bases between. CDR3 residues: CATSSRTVGNQPQHF. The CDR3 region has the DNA TGTGCCACCAGCAGTCGGACAGTTGGCAATCAGCCCCAGCATTTT.

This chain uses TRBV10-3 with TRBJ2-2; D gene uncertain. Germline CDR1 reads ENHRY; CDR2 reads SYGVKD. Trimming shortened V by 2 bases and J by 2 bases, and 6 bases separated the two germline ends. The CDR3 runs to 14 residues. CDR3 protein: CAISENRNTGELFF. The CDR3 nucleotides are TGTGCCATCAGTGAGAATCGCAACACCGGGGAGCTGTTTTTT.

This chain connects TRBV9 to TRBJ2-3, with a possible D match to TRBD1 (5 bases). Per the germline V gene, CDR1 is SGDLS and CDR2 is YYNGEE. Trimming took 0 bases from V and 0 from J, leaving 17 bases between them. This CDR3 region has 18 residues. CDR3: CASSVGLGQTLSTDTQYF. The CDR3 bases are TGTGCCAGCAGCGTAGGACTGGGGCAGACCCTTAGCACAGATACGCAGTATTTT.

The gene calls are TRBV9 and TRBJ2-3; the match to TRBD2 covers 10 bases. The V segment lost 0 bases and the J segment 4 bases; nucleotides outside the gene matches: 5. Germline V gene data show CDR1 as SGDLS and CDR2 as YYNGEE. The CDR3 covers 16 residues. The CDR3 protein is CASSVGSGGAADTQYF. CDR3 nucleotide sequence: TGTGCCAGCAGCGTAGGAAGCGGGGGGGCAGCAGATACGCAGTATTTT.

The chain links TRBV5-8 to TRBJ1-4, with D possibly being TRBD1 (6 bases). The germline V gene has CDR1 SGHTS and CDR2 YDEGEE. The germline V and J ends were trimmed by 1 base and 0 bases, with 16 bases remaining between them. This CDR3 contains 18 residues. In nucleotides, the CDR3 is TGTGCCAGCAGCTTGTGGGGACAAGGCTCTACAACTAATGAAAAACTGTTTTTT. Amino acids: CASSLWGQGSTTNEKLFF.

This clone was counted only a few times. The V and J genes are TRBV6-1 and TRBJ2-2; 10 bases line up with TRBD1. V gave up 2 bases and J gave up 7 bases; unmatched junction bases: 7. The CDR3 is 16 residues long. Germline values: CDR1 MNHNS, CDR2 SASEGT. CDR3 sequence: CASSEPGQGLVGELFF. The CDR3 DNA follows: TGTGCCAGCAGTGAACCGGGACAGGGGTTGGTCGGGGAGCTGTTTTTT.

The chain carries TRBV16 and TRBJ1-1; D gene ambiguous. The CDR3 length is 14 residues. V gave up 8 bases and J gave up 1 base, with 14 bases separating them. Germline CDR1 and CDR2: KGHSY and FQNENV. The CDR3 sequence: CASHRWGWNTEAFF. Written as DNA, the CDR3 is TGTGCCAGCCATCGATGGGGATGGAACACTGAAGCTTTCTTT.